The 31 T cell receptor beta chains listed next were all sequenced from one sample in a study of tumor-infiltrating lymphocytes in primary liver carcinoma. TCR beta cDNA came from around 0.5 ug total RNA, primed with a constant-region primer. Three nested multiplex PCR rounds, a slightly modified ARM-PCR method, built the TCR beta libraries. A C-beta reverse primer and TRBV1-TRBV30 forward primers served in each of the first two PCR rounds, at 10 cycles apiece. One entry per CDR3 protein results from TCRdb running MiXCR on the multiplex PCR reads. The profile covers approximately 330,000 distinct CDR3 sequences, with approximately 65% appearing a single time and about 6.5% taken by the ten largest. They got blood RNA out of unsorted whole blood and also pulled out germline DNA. The sequenced sample was peripheral blood. These receptors were collected from a man aged 40-49 years with primary liver carcinoma and hepatitis B virus infection.

The chain is built from TRBV11-2 and TRBJ2-7; TRBD2 aligns across 9 bases. V lost 1 base and J lost 2; bases outside the gene matches: 6. This CDR3 spans 16 amino acids. Germline CDR1 and CDR2: SGHAT and FQNNGV. CDR3 bases: TGTGCCAGCAGCTTAGGTGGGACTAGCTGGCCCTACGAGCAGTACTTC. Translated: CASSLGGTSWPYEQYF.

This clonotype was recorded at least ten times. The rearrangement links TRBV6-6 to TRBJ2-7, with TRBD2 matching 7 bases. V dropped 2 bases and J dropped 0; count of bases not matched to a gene: 1. This CDR3 has 14 residues. Germline CDR1 and CDR2: MNHNY and SVGAGI (reference sequence). CDR3 protein: CASSYKRDSYEQYF. DNA of the CDR3: TGTGCCAGCAGTTACAAGCGGGACTCCTACGAGCAGTACTTC.

V usage is TRBV11-1 and J usage is TRBJ2-7; D ambiguous. The CDR3 is 14 residues long. Trimming pared 1 base from V and 3 bases from J, leaving 10 bases between. Germline V gene data show CDR1 as SGHAT and CDR2 as FQDESV (reference sequence). CDR3 DNA: TGTGCCAGCAGCTTAGGCAGGACCTGCTACGAGCAGTACTTC. Translated: CASSLGRTCYEQYF.

Worth noting for this clonotype: One base away lies a much larger clone, so this may be a sequencing read error. J is TRBJ2-2 and V is TRBV5-4, with TRBD2 matching 8 bases. Germline CDR1 is SGHNT and CDR2 is YYREEE (reference sequence). There are 15 residues in the CDR3. CDR3 nucleotide sequence: TGTGCCAGCAGCACGGGACTAGTGAACAGCGGGGAGCTGTTTTTT. Encoded protein: CASSTGLVNSGELFF.

This clonotype turned up a few times. The chain joins TRBV28 to TRBJ2-7, with D possibly matching TRBD1 (6 bases). The CDR3 is 14 amino acids. Deletions cut 4 bases from V and 0 bases from J, with 10 bases between. The germline V gene has CDR1 MDHEN and CDR2 SYDVKM. The CDR3 loop reads CASSYGTPSYEQYF. As DNA, the CDR3 is TGTGCCAGCAGTTACGGGACACCCTCCTACGAGCAGTACTTC.

There are many counts of this clonotype. The rearrangement uses TRBV29-1 and TRBJ1-2, with D perhaps matching TRBD1 (6 bases). Germline assignment: CDR1 SQVTM and CDR2 ANQGSEA. The CDR3 extends over 13 amino acids. V lost 3 bases to trimming and J lost 7 bases, with 15 bases between them. The CDR3 here is CSVDKRGMTGYTF. The CDR3 nucleotides are TGCAGCGTTGACAAGAGGGGGATGACTGGCTACACCTTC.

As concerns this clonotype: A read error may produce the germline difference seen at one junction end. This chain uses TRBV10-3 with TRBJ2-1, with a possible D match to TRBD1 (5 bases). The CDR3 is made up of 14 amino acids. Per germline, CDR1 ENHRY and CDR2 SYGVKD. The CDR3 DNA sequence: TGTGCCATCCGGGCGGCTCCAAGGGGCAATGAGCAGTCCTTC. Translating gives CAIRAAPRGNEQSF.

The sample holds a few counts of this clonotype. The V and J genes are TRBV25-1 and TRBJ2-2, with TRBD1 as a possible D gene (6 bases). Between the trimmed V and J ends, which lost 7 bases and 6 bases, there was a span of 6 bases. Germline assignment: CDR1 MGHDK and CDR2 SYGVNS. CDR3 length: 11 amino acids. The CDR3 is CASNRAGELFF. The CDR3 DNA reads TGTGCCAGCAACAGGGCCGGGGAGCTGTTTTTT.

On this clonotype itself: The junction differs from germline at one of its ends, possibly a read error. The rearrangement links TRBV4-2 to TRBJ1-2, with TRBD1 as a possible D gene (5 bases). This CDR3 comprises 13 residues. Germline CDR1 LGHNA, CDR2 YNFKEQ. The CDR3 here is CANSQEIRGGYTF. The DNA of the CDR3 is TGTGCCAACAGCCAAGAAATAAGGGGTGGCTACACCTTC.

In the case of this clonotype: One base away lies a much larger clone, so this may be a sequencing read error. The J gene is TRBJ2-7, the V gene TRBV11-2; D is ambiguous. CDR3 length: 12 residues. Germline V gene sequence: CDR1 SGHAT, CDR2 FQNNGV. V gave up 7 bases and J gave up 4 bases, with 11 bases separating them. This CDR3 reads CASTPVEYEQYF. DNA of the CDR3: TGTGCCAGCACCCCTGTGGAATACGAGCAGTACTTC. The whole variable domain, remainder taken from reference TRBV11-2 and TRBJ2-7, is EAGVAQSPRYKIIEKRQSVAFWCNPISGHATLYWYQQILGQGPKLLIQFQNNGVVDDSQLPKDRFSAERLKGVDSTLKIQPAKLEDSAVYLCASTPVEYEQYFGPGTRLTVT.

This sequence joins TRBV7-9 and TRBJ2-1; the match to TRBD1 covers 7 bases. Germline values: CDR1 SEHNR, CDR2 FQNEAQ (reference sequence). The CDR3 has 14 amino acids. V shed 3 bases and J 6 bases; nucleotides not matched to a gene: 5. The CDR3, as DNA: TGTGCCAGCAGCTTTGTGGACAGGAGCAATGAGCAGTTCTTC. Translation gives CASSFVDRSNEQFF.

A word on this clonotype: A much larger clone lies one base from this, so it may be a read error. The chain combines TRBV12-3 or TRBV12-4 with TRBJ2-1; D gene uncertain. The V end was cut by 5 bases, the J end by 0 bases, with 14 bases between. The CDR3 is made up of 16 amino acids. The CDR3 loop is CASSPPSSNSYNEQFF. The DNA of the CDR3 is TGTGCCAGCAGTCCTCCATCGAGTAACTCCTACAATGAGCAGTTCTTC.

Ten or more counts support this clonotype. The V call is TRBV6-1, the J call TRBJ2-3; 8 bases map to TRBD1. This CDR3 comprises 16 residues. The germline V gene has CDR1 MNHNS and CDR2 SASEGT. The V gene end was trimmed by 7 bases and the J gene end by 3 bases; junction bases not matched to a gene: 12. The CDR3 sequence is CASTSGTGFPTDTQYF. CDR3 coding DNA: TGTGCCAGCACTTCCGGGACAGGCTTTCCGACAGATACGCAGTATTTT.

This clonotype occurred a few times. Since no conserved phenylalanine or tryptophan closes the CDR3, a read error is the likely cause. The DNA is left out, because the CDR3 cannot be placed on it with certainty; the CDR3 is given as TCRdb lists it. J is TRBJ2-5 and V is TRBV11-2; the D call TRBD1 from the table was never checked on the DNA. The length of the CDR3 is 14 amino acids, counting both ends. Germline V lookup: CDR1 SGHAT, CDR2 FQNNGV. CDR3 loop: CASSLPQGWETQYL.

This clonotype has a handful of counts. The rearrangement joins TRBV28 to TRBJ2-7; D gene unclear. V dropped 7 bases and J dropped 1 base, with 11 bases sitting between them. The CDR3 sequence is 13 residues long. CDR1 and CDR2 from the germline V gene are MDHEN and SYDVKM. This CDR3 reads CASIGSLSYEQYF. The CDR3 bases are TGTGCCAGCATCGGTTCCCTATCCTACGAGCAGTACTTC.

About this clonotype itself: This clone may be a read error of a much larger clone one base away. Since the CDR3 does not end with the conserved phenylalanine or tryptophan, this likely comes from a read error. J is TRBJ2-1 and V is TRBV6-6; weak D call: TRBD1 (6 bases). With 6 bases removed from V and 8 bases from J, the gap between germline ends came to 20 bases. CDR1 and CDR2 (germline): MNHNY, SVGAGI (reference sequence). This CDR3 is built from 15 residues. The CDR3 DNA reads as TGTGCCAGCAGCAAAGACAGGCGGCCTTTCCATGAGCAGTTCCTC. As protein: CASSKDRRPFHEQFL.

This clonotype was detected ten times or more. The chain is built from TRBV6-1 and TRBJ1-4; D might be TRBD1 (6 bases). CDR1 is MNHNS and CDR2 is SASEGT in the germline V gene. The CDR3 is 12 residues long. Trimming cost V 8 bases and J 4 bases, with 8 bases left between them. CDR3 sequence (DNA): TGTGCCAGCGGACAGCTTAATGAAAAACTGTTTTTT. This codes for CASGQLNEKLFF.

This chain links TRBV6-5 with TRBJ2-1; 7 nucleotides match TRBD2. Germline V gene sequence: CDR1 MNHEY, CDR2 SVGAGI. The CDR3 runs to 18 residues. The CDR3 DNA sequence: TGTGCAGCAGTTACTCAACGGGAGGCCCTGCTGGCCGACAATGAGCAGTTCTTC. Translated, it gives CAAVTQREALLADNEQFF.

This clonotype was seen once. The junction departs from the called germline gene at one end, perhaps through a read error. V and J are TRBV4-1 and TRBJ1-1; D is undetermined. Germline V lookup: CDR1 MGHRA, CDR2 YSYEKL. The CDR3 spans 15 residues. CDR3 bases: TGCGCCAGCAGCCTAGTGACACAGATGAGCACTGAAGCTTTCTTC. It translates to CASSLVTQMSTEAFF.

On this clonotype itself: A much larger clone lies one base from this, so it may be a read error. V usage is TRBV6-2 or TRBV6-3 and J usage is TRBJ1-2, with D possibly being TRBD1 (5 bases). The ends were cut back, 2 bases at V and 5 bases at J, with 18 bases in the middle. CDR1 and CDR2 from the germline V gene are MNHEY and SVGEGT. This CDR3 region has 16 residues. CDR3 sequence: CASSYEWRGTGYGYTF. Here the CDR3 DNA reads TGTGCCAGCAGTTACGAGTGGCGGGGCACAGGATATGGCTACACCTTC.

The chain carries TRBV7-8 and TRBJ2-7; no clear D. Trimming took 0 bases from V and 3 from J, leaving 12 bases between them. Germline V CDR1 and CDR2: SGHVS, FQNEAQ. There are 15 residues in the CDR3. The CDR3 loop reads CASSLAGSFFYEQYF. The CDR3 nucleotides read TGTGCCAGCAGCTTAGCGGGTTCCTTTTTCTACGAGCAGTACTTC.

This clonotype was detected once. Germline and junction disagree at one end, which may indicate a read error. V gene TRBV11-1 combines with J gene TRBJ1-2; a weak D match, TRBD1 (6 bases). Germline values: CDR1 SGHAT, CDR2 FQDESV (reference sequence). The CDR3 runs 13 residues. The DNA for the CDR3 is TGCGCCAGCAGCTCACTGGGGGCCTATGACTACACCTTC. The encoded protein is CASSSLGAYDYTF.

Of note for this clonotype: Germline is not matched at one junction end, which may reflect a read error. This rearrangement joins TRBV28 to TRBJ1-1; the D gene is possibly TRBD1 (5 bases). The CDR3 consists of 12 residues. Germline CDR1 is MDHEN and CDR2 is SYDVKM. The CDR3 nucleotides read TGTGCCAGCGGGGCGGGAAACACTGAATCTTTCTTT. Amino acid sequence: CASGAGNTESFF.

As for this clonotype: The junction differs from germline at one of its ends, possibly a read error. CDR3 sequence: CASIRFDYGHTF. The CDR3 coding sequence is TGTGCCTCTATCCGATTCGACTATGGCCACACCTTC. The rearrangement uses TRBV30 and TRBJ1-2; the D is unclear. The CDR3 totals 12 residues. Germline CDR1 reads GTSNPN; CDR2 reads SVGIG (reference sequence).

Notes on this clonotype: Being one base from a much bigger clone, this may be a read error. The chain links TRBV10-3 to TRBJ2-5; D not certain. The CDR3 length is 12 residues. Germline loops: CDR1 ENHRY, CDR2 SYGVKD. CDR3 sequence reads: CTISDGKETQYF. CDR3 DNA: TGTACCATCAGTGACGGAAAAGAGACCCAGTACTTC.

Details on this clonotype: This may be a read error: a much more frequent sequence differs by one nucleotide. The chain is built from TRBV12-3 or TRBV12-4 and TRBJ1-5, with 7 bases identical to TRBD1. The CDR3 runs 13 residues. The CDR3 DNA is TGTGCCAGCAGTTTGAGACAGGGAGAGCCCCAGCTTTTT. It is translated as CASSLRQGEPQLF.

There are many counts of this clonotype. This chain links TRBV10-3 with TRBJ2-7; possible D gene TRBD2, 5 bases. V lost 6 bases to trimming and J lost 2 bases, with 11 bases between them. The CDR3 consists of 13 residues. Germline CDR1 is ENHRY and CDR2 is SYGVKD. The CDR3 region is CAIRSDYTYEQYF. The CDR3 DNA follows: TGTGCCATCAGATCCGACTACACCTACGAGCAGTACTTC.

This clonotype was seen only a few times. The CDR3 sequence is CASSSQGTNEKLFF. For the CDR3, the DNA is TGTGCCAGCAGCTCACAGGGGACTAATGAAAAACTGTTTTTT. The V and J genes are TRBV5-4 and TRBJ1-4, with 7 nucleotides matching TRBD1. CDR3 size: 14 residues. V lost 3 bases to trimming and J lost 2 bases; unmatched junction nucleotides: 1. Germline assignment: CDR1 SGHNT and CDR2 YYREEE (reference sequence).

Concerning this clonotype: One end of the junction is discordant with germline, which a read error may explain. The V gene is TRBV11-2, the J gene TRBJ2-5, with D possibly TRBD2 on 5 matching bases. The CDR3 extends over 13 amino acids. Germline loops: CDR1 SGHAT, CDR2 FQNNGV. This CDR3 is CVSSSDFQETQYF. In DNA form, the CDR3 reads TGTGTCAGCAGTTCGGACTTCCAAGAGACCCAGTACTTC.

Concerning this clonotype itself: The CDR3 does not close with the conserved phenylalanine or tryptophan, likely indicating a read error. The genes are TRBV11-2 and TRBJ1-2, with 8 nucleotides matching TRBD1. This CDR3 region has 15 residues. The germline gives CDR1 SGHAT, CDR2 FQNNGV. Trimming took 0 bases from V and 4 from J; bases not matched to a gene: 4. CDR3: CASSLDQGAAYGYTI. The CDR3 bases are TGTGCCAGCAGCTTAGACCAGGGGGCTGCCTATGGCTACACCATC.

This clonotype was recorded only once. The conserved phenylalanine or tryptophan is not found at the CDR3 terminus, so this likely reflects a read error. The V and J genes are TRBV4-3 and TRBJ2-7, with D tentatively TRBD1 (6 bases). CDR1 and CDR2 (germline): LGHNA, YSLEER. CDR3 length equals 15 residues. The DNA for the CDR3 is TGCGCCAGCAGCCAGGAACTTGGGGGCTTCTACCAGCAGTACTAC. Translated: CASSQELGGFYQQYY.